A selection of T cell receptor beta chains follows, all from one sample in a study of blood T cells in healthy people across ages. TCRdb reprocessed the 5' RACE reads via MiXCR and lists one record per CDR3 protein. Of 550,000 to 750,000 distinct CDR3 sequences listed, around a fifth were seen once; the top ten hold roughly 3.4%. The sample taken for sequencing was blood. These receptors were obtained from a man in his 70s in good health. Both conserved end residues are part of each CDR3. Each record gives: V gene, clone size, J gene, D gene, CDR3 protein, CDR3 DNA. A D gene is named only where the DNA matches it firmly. The size of a clone is reported for some rows only, either as once, few or many, or as a class for expanded clones.

V: TRBV24-1; size: NA; J: TRBJ2-2; D: NA; CDR3: CATSDLQENTGELFF; DNA: TGTGCCACCAGTGACCTACAGGAGAACACCGGGGAGCTGTTTTTT
V: TRBV28; size: NA; J: TRBJ2-5; D: TRBD2; CDR3: CASSPVSGGRETQYF; DNA: TGTGCCAGCAGTCCGGTGTCGGGAGGACGGGAGACCCAGTACTTC
V: TRBV7-6; size: NA; J: TRBJ1-4; D: TRBD1; CDR3: CASSRRDRGSEKLFF; DNA: TGTGCCAGCAGCCGCCGGGACAGGGGTAGCGAAAAACTGTTTTTT
V: TRBV18; size: few; J: TRBJ2-7; D: TRBD1; CDR3: CASSPQGQGSYNEQYF; DNA: TGTGCCAGCTCACCACAGGGACAGGGGTCCTACAATGAGCAGTACTTC
V: TRBV7-3; size: NA; J: TRBJ2-5; D: NA; CDR3: CASSSTRYNERFF; DNA: TGTGCCAGCAGCTCAACCCGTTACAATGAGCGGTTCTTC
V: TRBV5-1; size: many; J: TRBJ2-5; D: TRBD2; CDR3: CASRRLAAETQYF; DNA: TGCGCCAGCAGAAGACTAGCAGCAGAGACCCAGTACTTC
V: TRBV6-5; size: NA; J: TRBJ2-2; D: NA; CDR3: CASSYSEANTGELFF; DNA: TGTGCCAGCAGTTACTCAGAGGCGAACACCGGGGAGCTGTTTTTT
V: TRBV20-1; size: NA; J: TRBJ2-5; D: NA; CDR3: CSARPGLGRQETQYF; DNA: TGCAGTGCCCGCCCCGGACTGGGGAGACAAGAGACCCAGTACTTC
V: TRBV20-1; size: NA; J: TRBJ2-5; D: TRBD2; CDR3: CSASGTSGQETQYF; DNA: TGCAGTGCTAGTGGGACTAGCGGACAAGAGACCCAGTACTTC
V: TRBV28; size: few; J: TRBJ2-5; D: NA; CDR3: CATRGAGQETQYF; DNA: TGTGCAACACGAGGGGCAGGGCAAGAGACCCAGTACTTC
V: TRBV29-1; size: NA; J: TRBJ2-5; D: NA; CDR3: CSVDLGDQETQYF; DNA: TGCAGCGTTGATTTGGGGGACCAAGAGACCCAGTACTTC
V: TRBV7-2; size: few; J: TRBJ2-1; D: TRBD1; CDR3: CASSRQGYEQFF; DNA: TGTGCCAGCAGCCGACAGGGGTATGAGCAGTTCTTC
V: TRBV5-1; size: NA; J: TRBJ2-1; D: TRBD2; CDR3: CASSLGEGVSSYNEQFF; DNA: TGCGCCAGCAGCTTAGGGGAGGGTGTAAGCTCCTACAATGAGCAGTTCTTC
V: TRBV19; size: NA; J: TRBJ2-5; D: NA; CDR3: CASTGQTETQYF; DNA: TGTGCCAGTACCGGACAGACAGAGACCCAGTACTTC
V: TRBV28; size: few; J: TRBJ1-1; D: NA; CDR3: CASSSPGGGAFF; DNA: TGTGCCAGCAGTTCCCCCGGGGGGGGAGCTTTCTTT
V: TRBV11-2; size: few; J: TRBJ2-2; D: NA; CDR3: CASSPTPGELFF; DNA: TGTGCCAGCAGCCCCACCCCCGGGGAGCTGTTTTTT
V: TRBV5-6; size: NA; J: TRBJ2-1; D: NA; CDR3: CASRDGGYINEQFF; DNA: TGTGCCAGCAGGGATGGGGGTTACATCAATGAGCAGTTCTTC
V: TRBV28; size: NA; J: TRBJ2-3; D: TRBD1; CDR3: CASSSPWGTAVPLRTDTQYF; DNA: TGTGCCAGCAGTTCCCCTTGGGGGACAGCAGTACCACTCAGGACAGATACGCAGTATTTT
V: TRBV20-1; size: NA; J: TRBJ2-6; D: NA; CDR3: CSATRGANVLTF; DNA: TGCAGTGCTACCCGTGGGGCCAACGTCCTGACTTTC
V: TRBV11-2; size: NA; J: TRBJ2-7; D: TRBD2; CDR3: CASSHLLAGAFLEQYF; DNA: TGTGCCAGCAGCCACCTTTTAGCGGGAGCCTTCCTCGAGCAGTACTTC
V: TRBV28; size: few; J: TRBJ2-5; D: NA; CDR3: CATGGGQVVTQYF; DNA: TGTGCCACTGGAGGGGGGCAGGTAGTGACCCAGTACTTC
V: TRBV18; size: few; J: TRBJ2-1; D: TRBD1; CDR3: CASSPPGQGVINEQFF; DNA: TGTGCCAGCTCACCCCCGGGACAGGGAGTAATCAATGAGCAGTTCTTC
V: TRBV18; size: NA; J: TRBJ2-5; D: TRBD2; CDR3: CASSGSGTKETQYF; DNA: TGTGCCAGCTCAGGGAGCGGGACCAAAGAGACCCAGTACTTC
V: TRBV24-1; size: NA; J: TRBJ2-1; D: NA; CDR3: CATSGSGRNEQFF; DNA: TGTGCCACCAGTGGATCCGGTAGGAATGAGCAGTTCTTC
V: TRBV28; size: few; J: TRBJ2-1; D: NA; CDR3: CASSSGITEQFF; DNA: TGTGCCAGCAGTTCCGGGATAACTGAGCAGTTCTTC
V: TRBV15; size: NA; J: TRBJ1-1; D: NA; CDR3: CATSKQQNTEAFF; DNA: TGTGCCACCAGCAAACAGCAGAACACTGAAGCTTTCTTT
V: TRBV15; size: NA; J: TRBJ2-3; D: TRBD1; CDR3: CTTKTTGLDTQYF; DNA: TGTACCACCAAAACGACAGGGCTAGATACGCAGTATTTT
V: TRBV28; size: NA; J: TRBJ2-7; D: NA; CDR3: CASSTQRGSYEQYF; DNA: TGTGCCAGCAGCACACAAAGGGGTTCCTACGAGCAGTACTTC
V: TRBV20-1; size: NA; J: TRBJ1-4; D: NA; CDR3: CSAGETGHDEKLFF; DNA: TGCAGTGCTGGGGAGACAGGTCATGATGAAAAACTGTTTTTT
V: TRBV6-5; size: NA; J: TRBJ2-7; D: NA; CDR3: CASSRNRDSTYEQYF; DNA: TGTGCCAGCAGTCGAAACCGGGACTCTACCTACGAGCAGTACTTC
V: TRBV7-8; size: many; J: TRBJ2-7; D: NA; CDR3: CASSPGQPYEQYF; DNA: TGTGCCAGCAGCCCCGGACAGCCCTACGAGCAGTACTTC
V: TRBV6-6; size: NA; J: TRBJ2-7; D: TRBD1; CDR3: CASSYPGQGGEQYF; DNA: TGTGCCAGCAGTTACCCCGGACAGGGGGGCGAGCAGTACTTC
V: TRBV28; size: NA; J: TRBJ2-7; D: TRBD2; CDR3: CASSSGTSGISEQYF; DNA: TGTGCCAGCAGTTCCGGGACTAGCGGGATTAGCGAGCAGTACTTC
V: TRBV7-2; size: NA; J: TRBJ2-3; D: NA; CDR3: CASSFSRYTDTQYF; DNA: TGTGCCAGCAGCTTCTCGCGGTACACAGATACGCAGTATTTT
V: TRBV7-2; size: NA; J: TRBJ2-2; D: NA; CDR3: CASSFSGGKELFF; DNA: TGTGCCAGCAGCTTCAGCGGAGGGAAAGAGCTGTTTTTT
V: TRBV12-3/TRBV12-4; size: NA; J: TRBJ2-1; D: NA; CDR3: CASRPSPLGYNEQFF; DNA: TGTGCCAGCAGACCCTCCCCACTAGGCTACAATGAGCAGTTCTTC
V: TRBV7-3; size: NA; J: TRBJ2-1; D: NA; CDR3: CASSLTKSWGPYNEQFF; DNA: TGTGCCAGCAGCTTAACAAAGTCTTGGGGCCCCTACAATGAGCAGTTCTTC
V: TRBV24-1; size: NA; J: TRBJ2-2; D: NA; CDR3: CATKGGDTGELFF; DNA: TGTGCCACCAAAGGCGGAGACACCGGGGAGCTGTTTTTT
V: TRBV19; size: few; J: TRBJ2-1; D: TRBD2; CDR3: CASSIDRSAGGLNEQFF; DNA: TGTGCCAGTAGTATAGATCGTAGCGCGGGAGGGTTAAATGAGCAGTTCTTC
V: TRBV6-5; size: NA; J: TRBJ2-7; D: NA; CDR3: CVSSYGGTSYEQYF; DNA: TGTGTCAGCAGTTACGGTGGCACCTCCTACGAGCAGTACTTC
V: TRBV10-3; size: NA; J: TRBJ2-7; D: TRBD1; CDR3: CAISVTGTGGYEQYF; DNA: TGTGCCATCAGTGTCACCGGGACAGGGGGCTACGAGCAGTACTTC
V: TRBV4-1; size: NA; J: TRBJ1-6; D: TRBD1; CDR3: CASSHAGTGDSYNSPLHF; DNA: TGCGCCAGCAGCCATGCCGGGACAGGGGACTCCTATAATTCACCCCTCCACTTT
V: TRBV15; size: NA; J: TRBJ2-2; D: NA; CDR3: CATSRDLGGANTGELFF; DNA: TGTGCCACCAGCAGAGATCTAGGCGGGGCGAACACCGGGGAGCTGTTTTTT
V: TRBV6-1; size: NA; J: TRBJ2-1; D: TRBD1; CDR3: CASKYQTGTIDGEQFF; DNA: TGTGCCAGCAAATACCAGACAGGGACCATCGACGGTGAGCAGTTCTTC
V: TRBV27; size: few; J: TRBJ2-7; D: TRBD2; CDR3: CASSPWGLAFSYEQYF; DNA: TGCGCCAGCAGTCCCTGGGGACTAGCGTTCTCCTACGAGCAGTACTTC
V: TRBV5-1; size: few; J: TRBJ2-7; D: TRBD2; CDR3: CASSLVAGGPGEQYF; DNA: TGCGCCAGCAGCTTGGTCGCGGGAGGGCCGGGCGAGCAGTACTTC
V: TRBV12-5; size: few; J: TRBJ1-5; D: TRBD1; CDR3: CASGPPGQAYSNQPQHF; DNA: TGTGCTAGTGGTCCTCCGGGACAGGCATATAGCAATCAGCCCCAGCATTTT
V: TRBV5-1; size: few; J: TRBJ1-2; D: TRBD1; CDR3: CASSFDSGQAGYTF; DNA: TGCGCCAGCAGCTTTGATTCAGGACAGGCTGGCTACACCTTC
V: TRBV5-1; size: NA; J: TRBJ2-2; D: TRBD1; CDR3: CASSWTRTGGLTGELFF; DNA: TGCGCCAGCAGCTGGACGAGGACAGGGGGCTTAACCGGGGAGCTGTTTTTT
V: TRBV6-2/TRBV6-3; size: few; J: TRBJ1-1; D: TRBD1; CDR3: CASSGGQGITEAFF; DNA: TGTGCCAGCAGTGGGGGACAGGGCATCACTGAAGCTTTCTTT
V: TRBV25-1; size: few; J: TRBJ1-4; D: NA; CDR3: CASSEEGVKGEKLFF; DNA: TGTGCCAGCAGTGAAGAGGGGGTTAAAGGTGAAAAACTGTTTTTT
V: TRBV15; size: NA; J: TRBJ2-3; D: TRBD2; CDR3: CATSRGSSGNTDTQYF; DNA: TGTGCCACCAGCAGAGGTAGTAGCGGGAACACAGATACGCAGTATTTT
V: TRBV7-2; size: once; J: TRBJ1-3; D: NA; CDR3: CASSFASGNTIYF; DNA: TGTGCCAGCAGCTTCGCCTCTGGAAACACCATATATTTT
V: TRBV30; size: NA; J: TRBJ1-1; D: NA; CDR3: CAWSGTGAFAFF; DNA: TGTGCCTGGAGTGGTACGGGAGCATTCGCTTTCTTT
V: TRBV28; size: NA; J: TRBJ2-5; D: TRBD1; CDR3: CASSKGASSETQYF; DNA: TGTGCCAGCAGCAAGGGGGCAAGTAGCGAGACCCAGTACTTC
V: TRBV6-1; size: NA; J: TRBJ2-6; D: NA; CDR3: CASSGFPGLVSVGANVLTF; DNA: TGTGCCAGCAGCGGATTTCCGGGACTTGTCTCCGTTGGGGCCAACGTCCTGACTTTC
V: TRBV4-3; size: NA; J: TRBJ2-7; D: NA; CDR3: CASSRGVIYEQYF; DNA: TGCGCCAGCAGCCGGGGAGTAATCTACGAGCAGTACTTC